Presented here are 9 T cell receptor beta chains from one specimen sequenced in a study of CD8 T cells in ankylosing spondylitis. One entry per CDR3 protein, called by TCRdb with MiXCR from the 5' RACE reads. The table shows 300,000 to 400,000 distinct CDR3 sequences, with approximately 22% occurring only once. The specimen sequenced was blood, either unsorted or a sorted T cell fraction (not recorded which). Receptor source: a male donor with ankylosing spondylitis or in good health (not recorded which).

The gene calls are TRBV6-1 and TRBJ2-5, with D possibly TRBD1 on 8 matching bases. V dropped 6 bases and J dropped 3 bases, with 14 bases sitting between them. The CDR3 has 14 residues. Germline assignment: CDR1 MNHNS and CDR2 SASEGT. Here the CDR3 DNA reads TGTGCCAGCAGGCCAACAGGGGGGGAAGAGACCCAGTACTTC. It encodes CASRPTGGEETQYF.

In this sample, this clonotype turned up a few times. The chain joins TRBV5-1 to TRBJ2-3; weak D call: TRBD1 (6 bases). CDR1 and CDR2 (germline): SGHRS, YFSETQ. V lost 6 bases to trimming and J lost 5 bases, with 19 bases between them. CDR3 length: 15 residues. CDR3 residues: CASTSGAGARDTQYF. The CDR3, as DNA: TGCGCCAGCACATCCGGTGCAGGGGCCAGAGATACGCAGTATTTT.

J is TRBJ2-7 and V is TRBV5-1; tentatively, D is TRBD1 (6 bases). Germline CDR1 is SGHRS and CDR2 is YFSETQ. V lost 5 bases to trimming and J lost 5 bases, with 26 bases between them. The CDR3 length is 17 residues. The CDR3 region has the DNA TGCGCCAGCAGACCCAACTCCCGCAGGGGCGGCCTCCACGAGCAGTACTTC. Protein: CASRPNSRRGGLHEQYF. The variable domain in full, completed from reference TRBV5-1 and TRBJ2-7, reads KAGVTQTPRYLIKTRGQQVTLSCSPISGHRSVSWYQQTPGQGLQFLFEYFSETQRNKGNFPGRFSGRQFSNSRSEMNVSTLELGDSALYLCASRPNSRRGGLHEQYFGPGTRLTVT.

V usage is TRBV6-5 and J usage is TRBJ2-7; possibly TRBD1 for D (6 bases). Per the germline V gene, CDR1 is MNHEY and CDR2 is SVGAGI. With 2 bases removed from V and 3 bases from J, the gap between germline ends came to 17 bases. CDR3 length: 16 residues. CDR3 nucleotide sequence: TGTGCCAGCAGTTACGGGGCAGGGGACCCCCTCTACGAGCAGTACTTC. Translating it yields CASSYGAGDPLYEQYF.

This clonotype appeared a few times. This chain uses TRBV6-1 with TRBJ2-7; D perhaps matches TRBD1 (6 bases). The CDR3 is 15 amino acids. V was clipped by 11 bases and J by 1 base, with 21 bases between them. Germline CDR1 is MNHNS and CDR2 is SASEGT. The CDR3 sequence: CASTRTETLSYEQYF. The CDR3 coding sequence is TGTGCCTCTACCCGGACAGAGACGTTATCCTACGAGCAGTACTTC.

This clonotype was detected once. As DNA, the CDR3 is TGTGCCAGCAGTTGGCTCGAGATTGGCGATGAGCAGTTCTTC. Residues: CASSWLEIGDEQFF. The rearrangement uses TRBV6-5 and TRBJ2-1; D not resolved. This CDR3 has 14 amino acids. V was pared by 4 bases and J by 8 bases, with 15 bases between. Germline assignment: CDR1 MNHEY and CDR2 SVGAGI.

This clonotype came up a few times. CDR3 nucleotide sequence: TGTGCCATCAGTGAGTCTTGGGACAGCCACCAAGAGACCCAGTACTTC. Translated, it gives CAISESWDSHQETQYF. This chain links TRBV10-3 with TRBJ2-5, with 7 positions matching TRBD1. The CDR3 spans 16 residues. Losses at the gene ends were 0 bases for V and 0 bases for J; bases not matched to a gene: 4. The germline V gene encodes CDR1 ENHRY and CDR2 SYGVKD.

V gene TRBV29-1 combines with J gene TRBJ2-7; 7 bases are a match to TRBD1. CDR3 size: 16 residues. CDR1 and CDR2 from the germline V gene are SQVTM and ANQGSEA. Trimming took 1 base from V and 7 from J; bases not matched to a gene: 16. In DNA form, the CDR3 reads TGCAGCGTTGAAGGTATAAGAGGGACAGATCAGAAGGAGCAGTACTTC. This codes for CSVEGIRGTDQKEQYF.

The chain is built from TRBV12-3 or TRBV12-4 and TRBJ2-7; 7 bases line up with TRBD1. CDR3 size: 14 residues. After removal of 3 bases from V and 3 bases from J, the junction contained 5 bases not matched to a gene. In DNA form, the CDR3 reads TGTGCCAGCAGTTTGTTGGGACAGTTCTACGAGCAGTACTTC. It translates to CASSLLGQFYEQYF.